This T cell receptor beta chain was captured in a study of T cells after yellow fever vaccination (dated by TCRdb to about 2019). For the study in its entirety: The SMART-Seq v4 Ultra Low Input RNA kit was used to prepare libraries from fractions with low cell numbers. The cohort comprised two healthy male donors, one aged 18 to 30 and one aged 30 to 39 years. Blood was drawn at multiple timepoints before and after primary and secondary immunization, with bulk PBMC replicates and cell subsets isolated. To follow T-cell clones before and after primary and booster YFV17D yellow fever vaccination, bulk TCR alpha and beta repertoires were sequenced over time. Study-wide findings and limitations: Most clones expanded after primary vaccination (approximately 96% of CD4 and around 88% of CD8) were re-detected after the booster, suggesting that broad memory maintenance occurred. FACS-sorted repertoires could contain abundant contaminating clonotypes from the bulk population, so computational filtering was required. Because only a couple of donors were included in the study, the extent to which the findings can be generalized is limited. The secondary T-cell response was weaker than the primary response but faster, peaking on day 5 instead of day 15. A small fraction of clonotypes appeared in both the CD4 and CD8 compartments, likely as a result of convergent recombination.

The reads were generated on an Illumina NovaSeq 6000. TCR cDNA was synthesized by 5'RACE template switching, through which a universal primer site and unique molecular identifiers were introduced. Priming for cDNA synthesis came from both the TCR alpha and TCR beta constant segments. Library amplification used two PCR steps, and the second PCR step added sample barcodes and sequencing adapters. Libraries were sequenced on Illumina HiSeq 2500 (2x100 bp) or NovaSeq (2x150 bp). The original pipeline was this. MIGEC handled demultiplexing of reads and collapsing into UMI consensus sequences, while MiXCR performed V(D)J alignment. Using edgeR on replicate PBMC samples, clonotypes were called vaccine-responding if FDR was below 0.01 and the log2 fold change was above 5 up to day 15. Each bulk clonotype received a CD4 or CD8 identity based on whether the sequenced CD4 or CD8 repertoire contained that clonotype at higher abundance. The public reads were quality trimmed at Q25 with fastp and then assembled into clones with MiXCR by TCRdb, keeping productive beta chains. Entries that share a CDR3 protein sequence are merged under the most common genes and DNA. These V and J calls rely on TCRdb rather than the paper's analysis. The sample table shows over 250,000 distinct CDR3 sequences, and about 5.2% are seen once. Approximately 3.5% of the sample goes to the ten largest clones.

Between the V and J ends, shortened by 5 bases and 4 bases respectively, the junction contains 18 bases. CDR1 and CDR2 are read off the germline V gene as SGHTA and FQGNSA. The cysteine opens and the phenylalanine closes a CDR3 of 16 amino acids. Only the CDR3 part of the read is kept: 48 bases, read in frame from the first base. This clonotype was seen only a few times. What antigen it recognizes has not been identified. No much larger clonotype is one base removed from it; base qualities were not supplied. Read against the paper, the sample's treatment or condition label means: live attenuated yellow fever vaccine strain. PBMCs were isolated from peripheral blood using a standard Ficoll-Paque protocol. CD4 and CD8 T-cell fractions were isolated with Dynabeads CD4 and CD8 positive selection kits. TriZol was used to extract RNA from bulk PBMCs, CD4 and CD8 fractions, and dextramer-positive and dextramer-negative fractions.

The input for sequencing was CD4+ T cells sorted from PBMCs, taken on the day of the yellow fever booster vaccination. The sequence came from a man aged 18 to 30 who received the YFV17D yellow fever vaccine. This receptor chain uses TRBV7-2 and TRBJ2-1; the best D guess is TRBD1, with 6 bases matching. The CDR3 reads as follows: CASSEGVVQRYNEQFF. The sequenced DNA is TGTGCCAGCAGCGAGGGGGTTGTGCAGCGATACAATGAGCAGTTCTTC.